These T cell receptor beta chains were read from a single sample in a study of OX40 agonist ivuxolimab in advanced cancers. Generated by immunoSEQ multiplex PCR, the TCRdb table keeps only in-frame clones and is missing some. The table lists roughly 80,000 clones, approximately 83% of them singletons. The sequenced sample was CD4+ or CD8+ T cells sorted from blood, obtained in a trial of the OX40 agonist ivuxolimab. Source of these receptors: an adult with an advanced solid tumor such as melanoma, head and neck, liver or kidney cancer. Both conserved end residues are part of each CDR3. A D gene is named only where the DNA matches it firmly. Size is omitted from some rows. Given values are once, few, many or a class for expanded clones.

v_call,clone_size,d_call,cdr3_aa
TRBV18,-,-,CASSPSGHFTDTQYF
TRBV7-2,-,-,CASSFLGNQPQHF
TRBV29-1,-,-,CSVGQSSNQPQHF
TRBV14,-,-,CASSQGDYYEQYF
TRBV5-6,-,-,CASSLDGLRYTEAFF
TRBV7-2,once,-,CASMIVPTSAGDEQFF
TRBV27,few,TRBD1,CASSLRAGGQPQHF
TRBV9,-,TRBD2,CASSVGGLNTGELFF
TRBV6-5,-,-,CASSDGTTLDEQFF
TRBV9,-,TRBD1,CASNRQGRFDQPQHF
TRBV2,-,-,CASSVQGRKGEAFF
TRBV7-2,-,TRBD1,CASSLAGTGRDTIYF
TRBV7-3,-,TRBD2,CASSLTGLAAYNEQFF
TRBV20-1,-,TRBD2,CSAGLAIGQYF
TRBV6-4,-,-,CASGPTGTSTDTQYF
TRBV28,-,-,CASRGGNLYGYTF
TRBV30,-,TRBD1,CAWSPGTVSQETQYF
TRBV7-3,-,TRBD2,CASSPRTSGSGELFF
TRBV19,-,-,CASSIINKMPQHF
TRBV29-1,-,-,CSVGSPSSYEQYF
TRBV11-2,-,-,CASRGWGRSNSPLHF
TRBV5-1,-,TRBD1,CASSTRTGGEAEAFF
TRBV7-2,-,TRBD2,CASSLRTSGYEQYF
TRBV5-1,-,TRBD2,CASSFGGSRSGEQFF
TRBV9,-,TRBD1,CASSQGQANTGELFF
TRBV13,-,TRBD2,CASSRTSVDTQYF
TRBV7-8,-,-,CASSTSVAGTETQYF
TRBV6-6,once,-,CASSPVEETQYF
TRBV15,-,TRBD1,CATSRDKDRAIPYEQYF
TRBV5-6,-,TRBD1,CASSPRGWSDKNIQYF
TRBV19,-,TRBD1,CASSSRTGSVKETQYF
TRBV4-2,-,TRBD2,CASSHGLAGAISYEQYF
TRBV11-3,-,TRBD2,CASSLDGRANTGELFF
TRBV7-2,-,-,CASSVGQSTDTQYF
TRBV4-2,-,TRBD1,CASSLRDRGSQPQHF
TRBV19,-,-,CASSSTGEGFGYTF
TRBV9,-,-,CARAGTYNEQFF
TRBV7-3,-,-,CASSSGQLEAFF
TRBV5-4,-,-,CASSSRRMNTEAFF
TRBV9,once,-,CASSTRDGSNTEAFF
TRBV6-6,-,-,CASSYGAGMNTEAFF
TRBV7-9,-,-,CASSLVAADTQYF
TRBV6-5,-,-,CASSSGAIYEQYF
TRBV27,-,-,CASSFTQVNTGELFF
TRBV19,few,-,CASSIKGVAWGGKLFF
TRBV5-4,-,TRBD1,CASSTGGAGTDTQYF
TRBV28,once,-,CASSFLGQGFSYEQYF
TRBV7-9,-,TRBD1,CASSLVPGGRETQYF
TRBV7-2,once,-,CASSLVSGSNQPQHF
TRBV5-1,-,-,CASSLAMSPGTGELFF
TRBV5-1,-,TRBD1,CASKPGQVENREFF
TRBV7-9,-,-,CASSYNSPTGELFF
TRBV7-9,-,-,CASSLASNQPQHF